The source of this T cell receptor (beta chain) is a study of blood T cell repertoires in COVID-19. Study-wide context: Sites in the United States, Italy and Spain provided acute and convalescent COVID-19 samples. From T cells, B-cell-depleted T cells, or PBMCs came the material, which was cDNA or gDNA.

Per the original methods: Amplified reference gene primers provided the basis for estimating nucleated cell counts. Clones were sequenced by immunoSEQ multiplex PCR, and TCRdb holds only the in-frame ones, with some missing. The V and J calls and the clone size are those of that table, but D and trimming were determined from the DNA. The table includes about 68,000 clones, 75% to 90% detected once. CDR3 length: 14 residues. Germline V CDR1 and CDR2: KGHSH, LQKENI. V lost 6 bases, J lost 4 bases, and 15 bases lay in between. The material sequenced was peripheral blood. The source is a middle-aged man with acute or convalescent COVID-19. This chain uses TRBV18 with TRBJ1-1; unclear D gene. The CDR3 DNA sequence: TGTGCCAGCTCCGACCGGAATGGAGTCACTGAAGCTTTCTTT. Translated, it gives CASSDRNGVTEAFF.